This paragraph covers one T cell receptor beta chain sequence. Its specificity is unknown. Just one base apart from a much larger clone, this may be a read error. This specimen belongs to a study of blood T cells in healthy people across ages. CDR1 and CDR2 from the germline V gene are MNHEY and SVGEGT. This CDR3 comprises 14 residues. Then a second PCR, running about 6 to 12 cycles, was carried out with a sample-barcoded 5' primer and a J-beta primer mix. A single record per CDR3 protein comes from TCRdb applying MiXCR to the 5' RACE reads. In the table there are around 870,000 distinct CDR3 sequences, less than 35% of which are singletons. Study-wide results and limits: Higher diversity, along with more naive CD4+ cells, distinguished long-lived donors from aged donors. With naive T cell percentage, TCR beta diversity showed a strong correlation. Donor CMV status, an unknown factor, possibly confounded changes in expanded clonotypes. Underestimates were what the diversity estimates from one million T cells were considered to be.

The TCR comes from a woman of 80 years or more in good health. The chain links TRBV6-2 or TRBV6-3 to TRBJ2-7; D call uncertain. Sequencing input: blood. The CDR3: CASVREPQAYEQYF. CDR3 in DNA: TGTGCCAGTGTAAGGGAACCTCAAGCCTATGAGCAGTACTTC.